Listed below are T cell receptor beta chains from one sample, sequenced in a study of T cells in Graves' hyperthyroidism and ophthalmopathy. TCRdb ran MiXCR on the multiplex PCR reads and lists one entry per CDR3 protein. The data show fewer than 900,000 distinct CDR3 sequences, with around 20% seen just once and over 15% held by the top ten. Sequenced: blood. These receptors all come from a woman aged 50 to 60 with Graves' hyperthyroidism that later progressed to Graves' ophthalmopathy. CDR3s include the opening cysteine and the closing phenylalanine or tryptophan. The order of the fields is clone size, V gene, J gene, D gene, CDR3 protein, CDR3 DNA. A D gene is named only where the DNA matches it firmly. The listing skips clone size in some rows; elsewhere it reads once, few, many or a size class.

many	TRBV7-3	TRBJ1-4	TRBD1	CASSLHRGEKLFF	TGTGCCAGCAGCTTACACAGGGGCGAAAAACTGTTTTTT
.	TRBV9	TRBJ2-3	TRBD2	CASSQSWGLASDTQYF	TGTGCCAGCAGCCAAAGCTGGGGACTAGCCTCAGATACGCAGTATTTT
few	TRBV6-1	TRBJ1-1	.	CASREGQGVAFF	TGTGCCAGCAGGGAGGGTCAGGGCGTAGCTTTCTTT
.	TRBV19	TRBJ2-5	.	CASSMAAGYTQETQYF	TGTGCCAGTAGTATGGCCGCGGGCTACACCCAAGAGACCCAGTACTTC
.	TRBV12-3/TRBV12-4	TRBJ1-4	.	CASSLQGPGEKLFF	TGTGCCAGCAGTTTACAGGGGCCGGGTGAAAAACTGTTTTTT
few	TRBV7-9	TRBJ2-1	.	CASSSPRVNEQFF	TGTGCCAGCAGCTCCCCCCGTGTTAATGAGCAGTTCTTC
.	TRBV24-1	TRBJ2-1	.	CAAALGESSYNEQFF	TGTGCCGCCGCCTTAGGGGAATCCTCCTACAATGAGCAGTTCTTC
.	TRBV20-1	TRBJ2-1	.	CSASSGGNEQFF	TGCAGTGCTTCATCGGGCGGCAATGAGCAGTTCTTC
.	TRBV13	TRBJ1-1	.	CASSQGRRGSNTEAFF	TGTGCCAGCAGCCAGGGCCGGAGGGGGTCGAACACTGAAGCTTTCTTT
.	TRBV9	TRBJ1-1	TRBD1	CASSFLQGAGTEAFF	TGTGCCAGCAGCTTCTTACAGGGGGCTGGCACTGAAGCTTTCTTT
.	TRBV29-1	TRBJ1-1	TRBD1	CSVEPGTGYGTEAFF	TGCAGCGTGGAGCCAGGGACAGGTTATGGCACTGAAGCTTTCTTT
many	TRBV27	TRBJ2-5	.	CASSLTGVETQYF	TGTGCCAGCAGTTTAACTGGGGTAGAGACCCAGTACTTC
few	TRBV19	TRBJ2-3	.	CASSGRSSQGQYF	TGTGCCAGTAGTGGAAGGTCCTCCCAGGGGCAGTATTTT
many	TRBV7-8	TRBJ2-2	TRBD1	CASLDWGQLHTGELFF	TGTGCCAGCCTTGACTGGGGACAGTTGCACACCGGGGAGCTGTTTTTT
.	TRBV29-1	TRBJ1-2	TRBD1	CSARRDREYGYTF	TGCAGCGCCAGGCGGGACAGGGAATATGGCTACACCTTC
few	TRBV11-2	TRBJ1-3	.	CASSLARGGYGNTIYF	TGTGCCAGCAGCCTAGCCCGGGGGGGCTATGGAAACACCATATATTTT
many	TRBV3-1	TRBJ1-4	.	CASSDRDLLVNEKLFF	TGTGCCAGCAGCGACCGGGACCTCCTCGTTAATGAAAAACTGTTTTTT